This T cell receptor (beta chain) was recovered during a study of T cell changes during pregnancy in multiple sclerosis. Assay used: immunoSEQ multiplex PCR; TCRdb lists only in-frame clones, some missing. The top ten clones hold around 7% of a sample with fewer than 50,000 clones, 88% of them seen once. CDR1 is SGDLS and CDR2 is YYNGEE in the germline V gene. This CDR3 has 15 residues. The V gene end was trimmed by 3 bases and the J gene end by 0 bases; junction bases not matched to a gene: 5. The sequence was collected from a female donor with multiple sclerosis, enrolled in a pregnancy study. The chain carries TRBV9 and TRBJ1-1, with 7 nucleotides matching TRBD1. Here the sequenced sample was CD8+ T cells from peripheral blood mononuclear cells, taken in the third trimester of pregnancy. This chain's CDR3 is CASSAEQGLNTEAFF. The CDR3 DNA is TGTGCCAGCAGCGCCGAACAGGGGTTGAACACTGAAGCTTTCTTT.